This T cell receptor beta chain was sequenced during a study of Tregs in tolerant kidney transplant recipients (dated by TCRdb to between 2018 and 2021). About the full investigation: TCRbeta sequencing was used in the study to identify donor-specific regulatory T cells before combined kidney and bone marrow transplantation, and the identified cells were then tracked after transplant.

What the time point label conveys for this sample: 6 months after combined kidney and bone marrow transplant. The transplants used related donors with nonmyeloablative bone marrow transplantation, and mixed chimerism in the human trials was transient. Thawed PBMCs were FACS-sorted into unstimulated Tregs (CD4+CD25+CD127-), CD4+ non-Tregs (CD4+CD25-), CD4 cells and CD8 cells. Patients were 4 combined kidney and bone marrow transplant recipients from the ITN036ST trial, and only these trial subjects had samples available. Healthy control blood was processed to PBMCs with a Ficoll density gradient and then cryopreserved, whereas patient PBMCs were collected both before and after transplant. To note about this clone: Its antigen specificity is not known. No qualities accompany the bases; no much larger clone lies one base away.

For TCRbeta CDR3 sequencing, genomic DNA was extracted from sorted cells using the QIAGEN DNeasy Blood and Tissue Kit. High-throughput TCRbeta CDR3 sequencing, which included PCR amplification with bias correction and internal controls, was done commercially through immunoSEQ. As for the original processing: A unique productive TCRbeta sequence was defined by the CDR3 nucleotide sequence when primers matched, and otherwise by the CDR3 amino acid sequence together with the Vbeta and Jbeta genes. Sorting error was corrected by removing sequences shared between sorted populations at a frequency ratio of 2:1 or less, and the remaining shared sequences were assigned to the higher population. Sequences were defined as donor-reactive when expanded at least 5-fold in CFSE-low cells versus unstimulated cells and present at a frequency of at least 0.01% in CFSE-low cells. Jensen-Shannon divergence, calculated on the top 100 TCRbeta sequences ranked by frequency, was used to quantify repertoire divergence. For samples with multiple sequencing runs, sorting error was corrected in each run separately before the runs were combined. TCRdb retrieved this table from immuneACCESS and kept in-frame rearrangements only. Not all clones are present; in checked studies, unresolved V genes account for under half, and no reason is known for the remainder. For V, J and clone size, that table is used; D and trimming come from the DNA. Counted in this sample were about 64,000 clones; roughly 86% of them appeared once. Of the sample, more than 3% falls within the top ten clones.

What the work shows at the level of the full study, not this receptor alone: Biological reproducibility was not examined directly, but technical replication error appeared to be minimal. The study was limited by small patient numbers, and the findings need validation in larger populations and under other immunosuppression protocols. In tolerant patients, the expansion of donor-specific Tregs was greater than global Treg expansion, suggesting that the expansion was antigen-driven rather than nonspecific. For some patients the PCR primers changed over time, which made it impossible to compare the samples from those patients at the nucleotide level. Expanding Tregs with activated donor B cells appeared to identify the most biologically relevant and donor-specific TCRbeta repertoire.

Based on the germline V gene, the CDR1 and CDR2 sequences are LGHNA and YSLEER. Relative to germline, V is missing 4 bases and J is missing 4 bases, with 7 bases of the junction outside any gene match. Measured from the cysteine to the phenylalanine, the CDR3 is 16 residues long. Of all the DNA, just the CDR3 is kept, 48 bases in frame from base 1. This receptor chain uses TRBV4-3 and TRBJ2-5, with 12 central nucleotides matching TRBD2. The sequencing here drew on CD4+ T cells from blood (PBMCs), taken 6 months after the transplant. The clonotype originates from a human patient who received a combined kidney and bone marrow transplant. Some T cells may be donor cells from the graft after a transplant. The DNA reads TGCGCCAGCAGCCCTCGACTAGCGGGGGCGACAGAGACCCAGTACTTC. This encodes CASSPRLAGATETQYF.